This T cell receptor (beta chain) was found in a study of T cells in Graves' hyperthyroidism and ophthalmopathy. CDR3 size: 15 residues. Germline CDR1 and CDR2: SGHAT and FQNNGV. V trimming: 6 bases; J trimming: 3 bases; junction bases outside the gene matches: 9. A few counts support this clonotype. TCR beta CDR3 region amplification was performed from RNA transcripts. Carried out on the TCR CDR3, a first-round RT-PCR used the HTBI primer set. Each CDR3 protein is one row after TCRdb ran MiXCR on the multiplex PCR reads. The data hold 450,000 to 550,000 distinct CDR3 sequences, with approximately 25% observed a single time.

This rearrangement joins TRBV11-2 to TRBJ1-1; TRBD1 matches 8 bases. This TCR derives from a woman aged 25 to 45 with Graves' ophthalmopathy. The sample was blood. The CDR3 spells CASRQGARWHTEAFF. The CDR3 DNA follows: TGTGCCAGCAGGCAGGGGGCGAGATGGCACACTGAAGCTTTCTTT.